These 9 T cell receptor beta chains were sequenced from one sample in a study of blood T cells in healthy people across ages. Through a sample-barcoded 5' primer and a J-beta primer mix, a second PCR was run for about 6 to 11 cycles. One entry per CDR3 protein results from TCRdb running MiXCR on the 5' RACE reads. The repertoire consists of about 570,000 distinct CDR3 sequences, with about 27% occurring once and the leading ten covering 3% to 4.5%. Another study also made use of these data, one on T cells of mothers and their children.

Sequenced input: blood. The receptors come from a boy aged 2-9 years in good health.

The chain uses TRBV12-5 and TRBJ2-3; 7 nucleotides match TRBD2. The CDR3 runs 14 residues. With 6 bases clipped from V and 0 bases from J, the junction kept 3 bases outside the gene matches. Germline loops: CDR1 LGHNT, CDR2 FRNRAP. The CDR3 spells CASGSRESTDTQYF. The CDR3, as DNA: TGTGCTAGTGGCTCGCGGGAGAGCACAGATACGCAGTATTTT.

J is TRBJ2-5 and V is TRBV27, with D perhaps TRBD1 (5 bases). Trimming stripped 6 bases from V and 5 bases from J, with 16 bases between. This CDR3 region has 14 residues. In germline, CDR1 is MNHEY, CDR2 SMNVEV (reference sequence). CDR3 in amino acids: CASSRQSLGETQYF. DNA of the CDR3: TGTGCCAGCAGCCGACAGTCCCTGGGGGAGACCCAGTACTTC.

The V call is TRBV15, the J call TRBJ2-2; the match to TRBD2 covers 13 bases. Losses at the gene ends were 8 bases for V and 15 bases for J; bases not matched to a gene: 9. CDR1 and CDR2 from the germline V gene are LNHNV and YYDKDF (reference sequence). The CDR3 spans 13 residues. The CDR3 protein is CATAAGTSGMVFF. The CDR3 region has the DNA TGTGCCACCGCTGCCGGGACTAGCGGGATGGTGTTTTTT.

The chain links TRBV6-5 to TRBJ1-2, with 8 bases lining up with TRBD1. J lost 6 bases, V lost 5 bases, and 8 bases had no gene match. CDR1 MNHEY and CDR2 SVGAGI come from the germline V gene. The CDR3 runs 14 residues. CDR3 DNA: TGTGCCAGCAGTCGGCAGGGGGCAAGGGATGGCTACACCTTC. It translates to CASSRQGARDGYTF.

The CDR3, as DNA: TGCGCCAGCAGCTCTCGGGAGCCGGCCTATGGCTACACCTTC. It encodes CASSSREPAYGYTF. The V call is TRBV5-1, the J call TRBJ1-2; no clear D. From germline, CDR1 is SGHRS and CDR2 YFSETQ. CDR3 length: 14 residues. Trimming took 3 bases from V and 4 from J, leaving 13 bases between them.

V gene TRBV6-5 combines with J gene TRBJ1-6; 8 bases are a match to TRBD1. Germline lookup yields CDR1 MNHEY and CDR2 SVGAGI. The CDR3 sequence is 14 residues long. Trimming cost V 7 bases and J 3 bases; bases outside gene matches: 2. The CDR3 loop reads CASTGQGYNSPLHF. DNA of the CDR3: TGTGCCAGCACCGGACAGGGCTATAATTCACCCCTCCACTTT.

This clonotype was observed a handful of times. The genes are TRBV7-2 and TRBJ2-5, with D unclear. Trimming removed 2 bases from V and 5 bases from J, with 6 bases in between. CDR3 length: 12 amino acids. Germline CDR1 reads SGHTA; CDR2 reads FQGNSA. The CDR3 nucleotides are TGTGCCAGCAGCTTATACTGGGAGACCCAGTACTTC. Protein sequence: CASSLYWETQYF.

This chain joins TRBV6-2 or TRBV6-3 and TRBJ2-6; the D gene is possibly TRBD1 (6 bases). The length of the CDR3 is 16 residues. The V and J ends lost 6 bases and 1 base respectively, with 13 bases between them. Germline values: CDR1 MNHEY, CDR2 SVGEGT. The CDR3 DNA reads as TGTGCCAGCAGCGAGCACAGGGTATCTGGGGCCAACGTCCTGACTTTC. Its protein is CASSEHRVSGANVLTF.

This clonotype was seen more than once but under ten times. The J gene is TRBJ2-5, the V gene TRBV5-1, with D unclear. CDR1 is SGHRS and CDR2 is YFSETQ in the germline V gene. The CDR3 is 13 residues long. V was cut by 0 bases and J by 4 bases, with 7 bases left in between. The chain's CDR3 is CASSLAKAETQYF. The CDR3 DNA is TGCGCCAGCAGCTTGGCCAAAGCAGAGACCCAGTACTTC. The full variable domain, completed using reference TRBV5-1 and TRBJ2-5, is KAGVTQTPRYLIKTRGQQVTLSCSPISGHRSVSWYQQTPGQGLQFLFEYFSETQRNKGNFPGRFSGRQFSNSRSEMNVSTLELGDSALYLCASSLAKAETQYFGPGTRLLVL.